This T cell receptor beta chain was documented in a study of CD8 T cells in Susac syndrome. Reverse transcription used about 0.5 to 1 ug RNA and random hexamers. Each CDR3 protein gets one entry after TCRdb re-called the immunoSEQ multiplex PCR reads with MiXCR. The table shows approximately 210,000 distinct CDR3 sequences, with approximately 94% occurring only once. This clonotype occurred once. The CDR3 is 14 amino acids. CDR1 is SGHTA and CDR2 is FQGNSA in the germline V gene. V lost 5 bases and J 4 bases, leaving 14 bases between the germline ends. This chain uses TRBV7-2 with TRBJ1-2; no definite D call. The sequencing sample was made of CD4+ T cells from PBMCs. The source of this sequence is a human donor with Susac syndrome. The CDR3 DNA follows: TGTGCCAGCAGCCCGGAAGGCGTTTTCTATGGCTACACCTTC. Translated, it gives CASSPEGVFYGYTF.